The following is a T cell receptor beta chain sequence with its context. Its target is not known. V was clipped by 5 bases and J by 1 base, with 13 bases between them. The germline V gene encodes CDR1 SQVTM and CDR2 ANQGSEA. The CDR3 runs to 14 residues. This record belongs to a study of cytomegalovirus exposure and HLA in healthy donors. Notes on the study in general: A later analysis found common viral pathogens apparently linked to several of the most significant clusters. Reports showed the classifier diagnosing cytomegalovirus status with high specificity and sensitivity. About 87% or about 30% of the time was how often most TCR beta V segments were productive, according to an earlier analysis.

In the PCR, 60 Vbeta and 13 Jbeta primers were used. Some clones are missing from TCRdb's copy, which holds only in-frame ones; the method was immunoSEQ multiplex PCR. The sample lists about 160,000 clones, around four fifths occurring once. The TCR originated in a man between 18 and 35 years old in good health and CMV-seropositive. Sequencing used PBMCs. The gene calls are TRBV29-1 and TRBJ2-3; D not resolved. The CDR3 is CSVLVVSGTDTQYF. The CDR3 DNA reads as TGCAGCGTTTTGGTCGTGTCAGGCACAGATACGCAGTATTTT.